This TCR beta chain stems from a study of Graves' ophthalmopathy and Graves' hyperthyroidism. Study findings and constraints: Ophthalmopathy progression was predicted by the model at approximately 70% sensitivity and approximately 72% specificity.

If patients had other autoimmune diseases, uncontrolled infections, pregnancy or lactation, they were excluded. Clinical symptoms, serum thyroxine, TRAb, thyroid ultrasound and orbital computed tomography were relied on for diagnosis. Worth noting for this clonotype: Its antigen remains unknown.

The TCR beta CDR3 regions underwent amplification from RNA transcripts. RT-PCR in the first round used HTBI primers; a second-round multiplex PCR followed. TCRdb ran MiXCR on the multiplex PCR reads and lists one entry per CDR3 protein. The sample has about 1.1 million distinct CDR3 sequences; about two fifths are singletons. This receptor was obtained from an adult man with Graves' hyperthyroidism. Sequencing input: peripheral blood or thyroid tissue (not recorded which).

The CDR3: CASSLKGPPLHF. The DNA for the CDR3 is TGTGCCAGCAGTTTAAAGGGCCCACCCCTCCACTTT. The chain links TRBV2 to TRBJ1-6; no clear D. This CDR3 spans 12 amino acids. Trimming left V 5 bases short and J 11 bases short, with 10 bases between. The germline V gene has CDR1 SNHLY and CDR2 FYNNEI.